This T cell receptor (beta chain) comes out of a study of blood T cell repertoires in COVID-19. Method: immunoSEQ multiplex PCR; TCRdb's copy keeps in-frame clones and lacks some. The table records about 480,000 clones, 88% of them present only once. Per the germline V gene, CDR1 is SGHVS and CDR2 is FNYEAQ. The V gene lost 4 bases and the J gene lost 2 bases, with 15 bases spanning the gap. The CDR3 runs to 15 residues. The V and J genes are TRBV7-6 and TRBJ2-7; D possibly corresponds to TRBD2 (6 bases). The specimen sequenced was PBMCs or T cells enriched from blood (not recorded which). This receptor was taken from a woman in her thirties or forties who had recovered from COVID-19. The CDR3 sequence is CASSWAIAEPYEQYF. For the CDR3, the DNA is TGTGCCAGCAGCTGGGCAATAGCGGAGCCCTACGAGCAGTACTTC.